What follows are 13 T cell receptor beta chains derived from one specimen sequenced in a study of cytomegalovirus exposure and HLA in healthy donors. The PCR contained 60 Vbeta and 13 Jbeta primers. Using immunoSEQ multiplex PCR, the repertoire was profiled, and TCRdb retains in-frame clones only, with some absent. The sample lists some 200,000 clones; around four fifths were seen once. Sequencing used PBMCs. Receptors originate from a boy between 2 and 10 years old in good health and CMV-seronegative.

This chain connects TRBV29-1 to TRBJ2-2, with no clear D. There are 12 residues in the CDR3. Germline V lookup: CDR1 SQVTM, CDR2 ANQGSEA. Trimming took 3 bases from V and 6 from J, leaving 8 bases between them. The CDR3 sequence: CSVDPRAGELFF. CDR3 in DNA: TGCAGCGTTGACCCTCGGGCCGGGGAGCTGTTTTTT.

The rearrangement joins TRBV9 to TRBJ2-3; TRBD2 agrees at 8 bases. The CDR3 sequence is 14 residues long. V gave up 4 bases and J gave up 2 bases; unmatched junction bases: 3. Germline V gene lookup returns CDR1 SGDLS and CDR2 YYNGEE. The CDR3 DNA is TGTGCCAGCAGCTCTAGCGGGTACACAGATACGCAGTATTTT. It is translated as CASSSSGYTDTQYF.

This chain joins TRBV6-5 and TRBJ1-2; 9 bases map to TRBD1. The CDR3 is made up of 15 amino acids. Trimming took 4 bases from V and 7 from J; bases not matched to a gene: 10. The germline V gene has CDR1 MNHEY and CDR2 SVGAGI. The CDR3 sequence: CASSSLPGTGFGYTF. The CDR3 DNA reads as TGTGCCAGCAGTTCCCTCCCCGGGACAGGGTTTGGCTACACCTTC.

The gene calls are TRBV27 and TRBJ2-7; D is unclear. The CDR3 consists of 12 residues. V gave up 6 bases and J gave up 1 base, with 7 bases separating them. Per the germline V gene, CDR1 is MNHEY and CDR2 is SMNVEV (reference sequence). Here the CDR3 reads CASRSPSYEQYF. CDR3 DNA sequence: TGTGCCAGCAGGTCTCCTTCCTACGAGCAGTACTTC.

This clone was counted once. This chain joins TRBV6-6 and TRBJ2-5, with TRBD1 matching over 7 bases. Germline CDR1 is MNHNY and CDR2 is SVGAGI (reference sequence). There are 15 residues in the CDR3. V gave up 6 bases and J gave up 4 bases; unmatched junction bases: 11. CDR3 sequence reads: CASSPRQGTGETQYF. The DNA of the CDR3 is TGTGCCAGCAGCCCTCGACAGGGAACGGGAGAGACCCAGTACTTC.

The genes are TRBV9 and TRBJ2-7; D not certain. This CDR3 has 12 residues. With 4 bases removed from V and 6 bases from J, the gap between germline ends came to 11 bases. CDR1 SGDLS and CDR2 YYNGEE come from the germline V gene. The CDR3 reads CASSPHIREQYF. The CDR3 nucleotides read TGTGCCAGCAGCCCCCACATCCGCGAGCAGTACTTC.

This clone came up a few times. The same CDR3 arises from other DNA sequences in this sample as well. The chain has TRBV6-6 and TRBJ1-1, with a tentative D call TRBD1 (5 bases). Deletions cut 0 bases from V and 3 bases from J, with 8 bases between. The CDR3 has 14 residues. In germline, CDR1 is MNHNY, CDR2 SVGAGI (reference sequence). This CDR3 is CASSYSGGDTEAFF. Here the CDR3 DNA reads TGTGCCAGCAGTTACTCGGGGGGGGACACTGAAGCTTTCTTT.

This rearrangement joins TRBV5-5 to TRBJ1-1, with D perhaps matching TRBD1 (5 bases). CDR1 is SGHKS and CDR2 is YYEKEE in the germline V gene (reference sequence). This CDR3 spans 12 amino acids. V lost 0 bases and J 10 bases, leaving 10 bases between the germline ends. CDR3 loop: CASSLGGEGAFF. CDR3 coding DNA: TGTGCCAGCAGCTTGGGGGGGGAAGGAGCTTTCTTT.

The genes are TRBV11-3 and TRBJ2-5, with 7 bases matching TRBD2. There are 13 residues in the CDR3. Germline assignment: CDR1 SGHNT and CDR2 YENEEA. With 1 base clipped from V and 5 bases from J, the junction kept 1 base outside the gene matches. As DNA, the CDR3 is TGTGCCAGCAGCTTAGCAGCGGGGGAGACCCAGTACTTC. Translation gives CASSLAAGETQYF. Combining the CDR3 with reference TRBV11-3 and TRBJ2-5 gives the whole variable domain EAGVVQSPRYKIIEKKQPVAFWCNPISGHNTLYWYLQNLGQGPELLIRYENEEAVDDSQLPKDRFSAERLKGVDSTLKIQPAELGDSAVYLCASSLAAGETQYFGPGTRLLVL.

This clone was found once. The rearrangement joins TRBV5-1 to TRBJ1-6; TRBD1 matches 7 bases. V was pared by 4 bases and J by 5 bases, with 3 bases of the junction left unmatched. The length of the CDR3 is 14 residues. CDR1 and CDR2 from the germline V gene are SGHRS and YFSETQ. CDR3 sequence reads: CASSPGTDNSPLHF. For the CDR3, the DNA is TGCGCCAGCAGCCCTGGGACAGATAATTCACCCCTCCACTTT.

The chain joins TRBV19 to TRBJ2-5; 8 nucleotides line up with TRBD2. This CDR3 comprises 19 residues. Germline loops: CDR1 LNHDA, CDR2 SQIVND (reference sequence). Trimming took 4 bases from V and 5 from J; bases not matched to a gene: 21. CDR3 DNA sequence: TGTGCCAGTAGTACCACGGCGGGGGGACATAGCATCGGCTTTGAGACCCAGTACTTC. Its protein is CASSTTAGGHSIGFETQYF.

The chain has TRBV19 and TRBJ1-2; TRBD1 matches 9 bases. Germline V lookup: CDR1 LNHDA, CDR2 SQIVND (reference sequence). V lost 6 bases and J lost 8; bases outside the gene matches: 10. CDR3 length: 14 amino acids. Here the CDR3 DNA reads TGTGCCAGTAGCCTACGGGACAGGGAGGGGGGCTACACCTTC. It codes for CASSLRDREGGYTF.

The chain uses TRBV15 and TRBJ1-3, with 7 bases matching TRBD1. With V trimmed by 0 bases and J by 5 bases, 10 bases remained unmatched. The V gene's germline CDR1 is LNHNV and CDR2 YYDKDF (reference sequence). This CDR3 has 17 residues. CDR3 coding DNA: TGTGCCACCAGCAGAGATCTGTGGGACAGCGTCCGAAACACCATATATTTT. Translation gives CATSRDLWDSVRNTIYF.